This TCR beta chain is from a study of blood T cells in healthy people across ages. Regarding the study as a whole: Roughly linear age-related decline in beta diversity appeared, significant by age about 37. TCR beta diversity tracked closely with naive T cell percentage.

Comment on this clonotype: Its antigen remains unidentified.

A second PCR, run for about 6 to 11 cycles, used a sample-barcoded 5' primer plus a J-beta primer mix. TCRdb redid the calling of the 5' RACE reads with MiXCR, one entry per CDR3 protein. The sample has hundreds of thousands of distinct CDR3 sequences, roughly 43% seen once. V lost 7 bases, J lost 0 bases, and 16 bases lay in between. This CDR3 comprises 16 residues. Germline V lookup: CDR1 MNHNY, CDR2 SVGAGI (reference sequence). The authors extracted at least 6 micrograms of total RNA per sample. The chain has TRBV6-6 and TRBJ2-4; D tentatively fits TRBD1 or TRBD2 (6 bases each). The origin of this receptor is a man aged 25 to 40 in good health. The sequenced sample was blood. CDR3 sequence (DNA): TGTGCCAGCAACCGGGAGACAGGAGTAGCCAAAAACATTCAGTACTTC. Amino acid sequence: CASNRETGVAKNIQYF.